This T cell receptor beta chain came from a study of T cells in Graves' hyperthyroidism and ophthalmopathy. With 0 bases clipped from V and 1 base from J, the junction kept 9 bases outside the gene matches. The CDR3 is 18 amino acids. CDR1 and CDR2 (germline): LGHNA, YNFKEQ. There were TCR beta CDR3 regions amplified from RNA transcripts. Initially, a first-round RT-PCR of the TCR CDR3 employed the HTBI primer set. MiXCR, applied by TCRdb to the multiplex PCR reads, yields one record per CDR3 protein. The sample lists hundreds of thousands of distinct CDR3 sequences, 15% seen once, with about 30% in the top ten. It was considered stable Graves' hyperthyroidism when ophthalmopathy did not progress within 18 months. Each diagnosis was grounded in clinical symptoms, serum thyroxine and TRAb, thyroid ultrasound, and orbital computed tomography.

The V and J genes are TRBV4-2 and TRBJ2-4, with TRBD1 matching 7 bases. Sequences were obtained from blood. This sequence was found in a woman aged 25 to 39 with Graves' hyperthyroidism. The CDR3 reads CASSQETGSVTAKNIQYF. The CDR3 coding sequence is TGTGCCAGCAGCCAAGAGACAGGGAGCGTTACGGCCAAAAACATTCAGTACTTC.